This T cell receptor (beta chain) was captured by sequencing in a study of T-cell reconstitution after alpha-beta-depleted transplantation in children. Findings and caveats of the study: There were reportedly several hundred expanded graft clones from which alpha-beta T cells came about two months after transplant. Some patients showed high day-60 TCRbeta diversity, which derived from surviving recipient T cells and thymic progenitors.

Unmatched junction bases numbered 3, after V lost 5 bases and J lost 7 bases. The CDR3 contains 13 residues. Germline V lookup: CDR1 SNHLY, CDR2 FYNNEI. A remark on this clonotype: Its matching antigen is unknown.

Unique molecular identifiers were used to barcode this TCRbeta library. One entry per CDR3 protein results from TCRdb running MiXCR on the PCR reads. The profile shows some 450,000 distinct CDR3 sequences, 43% of them singletons. The receptor was derived from a girl aged 2 to 10 with aplastic anemia, due to receive a stem cell transplant. Sample: PBMCs, taken before TCRalphabeta/CD19-depleted stem cell transplant. The gene calls are TRBV2 and TRBJ2-4; 9 positions match TRBD1. CDR3: CASSSDRGNIQYF. Here the CDR3 DNA reads TGTGCCAGCAGTTCCGACAGGGGGAACATTCAGTACTTC.